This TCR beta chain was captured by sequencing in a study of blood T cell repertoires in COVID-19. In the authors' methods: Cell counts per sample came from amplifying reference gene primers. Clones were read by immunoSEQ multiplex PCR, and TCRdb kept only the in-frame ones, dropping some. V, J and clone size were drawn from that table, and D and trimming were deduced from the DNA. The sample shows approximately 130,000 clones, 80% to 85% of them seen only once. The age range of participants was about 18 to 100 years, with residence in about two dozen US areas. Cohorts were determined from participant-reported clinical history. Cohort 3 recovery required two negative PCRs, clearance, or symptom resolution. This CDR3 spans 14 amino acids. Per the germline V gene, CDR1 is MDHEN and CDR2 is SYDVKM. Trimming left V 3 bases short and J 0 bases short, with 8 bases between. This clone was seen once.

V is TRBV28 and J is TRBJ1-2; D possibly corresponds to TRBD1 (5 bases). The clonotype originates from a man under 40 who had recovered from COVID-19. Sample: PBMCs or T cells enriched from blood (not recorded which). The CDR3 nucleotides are TGTGCCAGCAGTTTGCGACAGACTAACTATGGCTACACCTTC. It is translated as CASSLRQTNYGYTF.